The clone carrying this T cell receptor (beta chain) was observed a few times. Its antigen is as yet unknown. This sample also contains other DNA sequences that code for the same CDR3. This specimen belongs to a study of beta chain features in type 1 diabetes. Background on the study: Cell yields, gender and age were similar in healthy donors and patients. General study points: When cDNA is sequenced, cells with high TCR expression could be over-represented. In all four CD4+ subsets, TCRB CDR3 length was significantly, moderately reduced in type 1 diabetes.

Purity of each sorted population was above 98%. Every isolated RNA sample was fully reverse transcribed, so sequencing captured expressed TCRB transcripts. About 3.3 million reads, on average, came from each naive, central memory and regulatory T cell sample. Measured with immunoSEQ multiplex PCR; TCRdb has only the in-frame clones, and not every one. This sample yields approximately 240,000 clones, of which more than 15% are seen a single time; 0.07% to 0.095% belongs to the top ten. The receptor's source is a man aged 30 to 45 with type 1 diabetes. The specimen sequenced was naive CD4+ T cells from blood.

The CDR3: CASSVGGQETQYF. The CDR3 DNA reads as TGTGCCAGCAGCGTAGGCGGCCAAGAGACCCAGTACTTC. The V and J genes are TRBV9 and TRBJ2-5; D unresolved. V dropped 0 bases and J dropped 1 base, with 4 bases sitting between them. The germline V gene encodes CDR1 SGDLS and CDR2 YYNGEE. The CDR3 is 13 residues long. Together with reference TRBV9 and TRBJ2-5, the CDR3 gives the full variable domain: DSGVTQTPKHLITATGQRVTLRCSPRSGDLSVYWYQQSLDQGLQFLIQYYNGEERAKGNILERFSAQQFPDLHSELNLSSLELGDSALYFCASSVGGQETQYFGPGTRLLVL.